The rows below give T cell receptor beta chains drawn from one sample of a study of neurological immune-mediated disorders. TCRdb re-called the 5' RACE reads through MiXCR, storing one row per CDR3 protein. The data contain roughly 50,000 distinct CDR3 sequences, around 4.5% of them singletons. Material for sequencing was PBMCs. These receptors came from a woman aged 55-69 years with multiple sclerosis. Both conserved end residues are part of each CDR3. A D gene is named only where the DNA matches it firmly. A row's size may be missing; if present it is once, few, many or a size class.

d_call | j_call | clone_size | v_call | cdr3_aa | cdr3_nt
TRBD2 | TRBJ2-2 | NA | TRBV5-1 | CASSTSGAGTGELFF | TGCGCCAGCAGCACTAGCGGGGCGGGCACCGGGGAGCTGTTTTTT
TRBD2 | TRBJ2-5 | NA | TRBV7-9 | CASETSVRETQYF | TGTGCCAGCGAAACTAGCGTCAGGGAGACCCAGTACTTC
NA | TRBJ1-2 | NA | TRBV20-1 | CSARGQIYGYTF | TGCAGTGCTAGAGGGCAGATCTATGGCTACACCTTC
TRBD2 | TRBJ2-2 | few | TRBV9 | CASSVDLAGGSGELFF | TGTGCCAGCAGCGTAGACCTAGCGGGCGGGTCCGGGGAGCTGTTTTTT
TRBD1 | TRBJ1-6 | NA | TRBV10-3 | CAVGGGDSPLNF | TGTGCCGTCGGAGGGGGCGATTCACCCCTCAACTTT
TRBD1 | TRBJ1-2 | many | TRBV7-2 | CASSLGTGANYGYTF | TGTGCCAGCAGCTTAGGGACAGGAGCTAACTATGGCTACACCTTC
TRBD2 | TRBJ2-1 | many | TRBV9 | CASSVTGTSGYNEQFF | TGTGCCAGCAGCGTTACTGGGACTAGCGGCTACAATGAGCAGTTCTTC
NA | TRBJ1-1 | many | TRBV3-1 | CASSLWGNTEAFF | TGTGCCAGCAGCCTCTGGGGGAACACTGAAGCTTTCTTT
TRBD2 | TRBJ2-3 | many | TRBV30 | CAWTIGTSGSRTDTQYF | TGTGCCTGGACCATAGGGACTAGCGGGAGCAGGACAGATACGCAGTATTTT
NA | TRBJ2-3 | many | TRBV7-2 | CASSLGGYTSTDTQYF | TGTGCCAGCAGCTTAGGGGGGTACACTAGCACAGATACGCAGTATTTT
NA | TRBJ1-4 | many | TRBV20-1 | CSASHRVSNEKLFF | TGCAGTGCTTCGCACAGGGTTTCTAATGAAAAACTGTTTTTT
NA | TRBJ2-1 | few | TRBV27 | CASRALDLYNEQFF | TGTGCCAGCCGCGCACTTGACTTATACAATGAGCAGTTCTTC
NA | TRBJ2-6 | many | TRBV6-2/TRBV6-3 | CASSYPEDVLTF | TGTGCCAGCAGTTACCCGGAGGACGTCCTGACTTTC
TRBD1 | TRBJ1-4 | few | TRBV7-2 | CASSSLDRGQEKLFF | TGTGCCAGCAGCTCGTTGGACAGGGGGCAGGAAAAACTGTTTTTT
TRBD1 | TRBJ2-3 | few | TRBV20-1 | CSARVPTGGTDTQYF | TGCAGTGCTAGAGTCCCGACAGGGGGCACAGATACGCAGTATTTT
NA | TRBJ2-3 | many | TRBV5-1 | CASSFSVGTQYF | TGCGCCAGCAGCTTTAGTGTGGGTACGCAGTATTTT
NA | TRBJ1-1 | many | TRBV7-3 | CASSLSGEGTEAFF | TGTGCCAGCAGCTTATCGGGGGAAGGCACTGAAGCTTTCTTT
NA | TRBJ2-7 | many | TRBV2 | CASSERPRGRYEQYF | TGTGCCAGCAGTGAACGCCCACGGGGGAGATACGAGCAGTACTTC
NA | TRBJ2-6 | many | TRBV6-6 | CASGRGSGANVLTF | TGTGCCAGCGGGCGGGGCTCTGGGGCCAACGTCCTGACTTTC
NA | TRBJ2-1 | many | TRBV6-6 | CASSYSANTYNEQFF | TGTGCCAGCAGTTACAGCGCGAATACCTACAATGAGCAGTTCTTC
TRBD2 | TRBJ2-2 | many | TRBV7-2 | CASSITSGVNTGELFF | TGTGCCAGCAGCATCACTAGCGGGGTGAACACCGGGGAGCTGTTTTTT
NA | TRBJ2-7 | few | TRBV7-2 | CASSLGEKVHEQYF | TGTGCCAGCAGCTTAGGCGAAAAGGTCCACGAGCAGTACTTC
NA | TRBJ2-7 | few | TRBV7-3 | CASSHLDRPEQYF | TGTGCCAGCAGTCATCTCGACAGACCCGAGCAGTACTTC
TRBD1 | TRBJ1-4 | many | TRBV5-1 | CASSPSRDRGLGKLFF | TGCGCCAGCAGCCCTTCGCGGGACAGGGGGCTTGGAAAACTGTTTTTT
TRBD2 | TRBJ2-1 | NA | TRBV7-8 | CASSLGGLAGEGFF | TGTGCCAGCAGCTTAGGGGGACTAGCGGGAGAGGGGTTCTTC
NA | TRBJ1-4 | few | TRBV7-2 | CASSPGVNNEKLFF | TGTGCCAGCAGCCCCGGGGTCAATAATGAAAAACTGTTTTTT
TRBD1 | TRBJ1-4 | many | TRBV20-1 | CSARDDLRGLGEKLFF | TGCAGTGCTAGAGATGATCTAAGGGGGCTGGGTGAAAAACTGTTTTTT
NA | TRBJ1-5 | many | TRBV20-1 | CSARDLLGTQWSQHF | TGCAGTGCTAGAGACTTATTGGGGACCCAGTGGTCCCAGCATTTT
NA | TRBJ2-3 | NA | TRBV12-3/TRBV12-4 | CASSLRSSAGDTQYF | TGTGCCAGCAGTTTAAGGTCTAGCGCTGGAGATACGCAGTATTTT
NA | TRBJ2-2 | many | TRBV29-1 | CSVEVGQGGAGELFF | TGCAGCGTTGAAGTAGGGCAGGGGGGCGCCGGGGAGCTGTTTTTT
NA | TRBJ1-1 | few | TRBV20-1 | CSVAFTGNTEAFF | TGCAGTGTCGCCTTTACAGGGAACACTGAAGCTTTCTTT
NA | TRBJ1-2 | many | TRBV7-2 | CASSLDQGSSGYTF | TGTGCCAGCAGCTTAGATCAGGGGTCGTCTGGCTACACCTTC